This T cell receptor (beta chain) was documented in a study of blood T cell repertoires in COVID-19 (dated by TCRdb to 2018 to 2021). As for the study more broadly: Collaborator samples came from the United States, Italy and Spain and covered acute and convalescent phases of COVID-19. Nearly every sample came with metadata listing a de-identified subject ID, COVID-19 status, age in years and sex. The material from the prospective study consisted of cDNA or gDNA derived from T cells, B-cell-depleted T cells, or PBMCs. Where available, HLA class I and class II types were obtained from metadata supplied by the sample provider rather than from assay-based typing. Samples were obtained from the ongoing ImmuneRACE study (first 160 participants) and from 950 to 1,500 subjects provided by 6 global collaborators. The repertoires were released in a freely available public database meant as a resource for research on the immune response to SARS-CoV-2. Subjects who had been exposed to COVID-19, were actively infected with it, or had recovered from it provided the deeply sampled blood TCRbeta repertoires that made up the dataset.

Note on this clone: Its binding antigen is unknown. Base qualities are not provided; no much larger clone lies one nucleotide away.

TCRbeta CDR3 regions were amplified from genomic DNA using the immunoSEQ Assay, a bias-controlled multiplex PCR. Per the source publication's procedure: The number of nucleated cells in each sample was estimated by amplification of reference gene primers within the assay. Sequence reads were collapsed and filtered to measure the absolute abundance of every unique TCRbeta CDR3 rearrangement. For each sample, productive Simpson clonality was calculated as the square root of Simpson's diversity index across productive rearrangements. TCRdb took over this immuneACCESS table, retaining in-frame rearrangements with V and J assigned. Such tables are incomplete; in checked studies, under half of the missing clones stem from an unresolved V gene, and the remainder is unexplained. Clone size and V and J calls were adopted from that table, with D and trimming inferred from the DNA. This sample lists 140,000 to 150,000 clones; approximately 85% were detected once. The ten largest make up 6.5% to 9.5% of the sample.

Paper-wide results and their limitations: How much clinical and demographic metadata was included differed by source and by participant, and the metadata was provided uncurated.

One collaborating source in Seattle enrolled patients during active infection and followed them longitudinally through the course of disease. Whole blood was collected in K2EDTA tubes by collaborating institutions according to the institutions' own protocols. For TCRbeta analysis, collaborators shipped samples in one of three forms: frozen whole blood, isolated PBMCs, or DNA extracted from either of those sample types. From the cysteine through the phenylalanine, the CDR3 covers 13 amino acids. Just the 39-base CDR3 DNA is kept, in frame starting at base 1. The germline V gene sets CDR1 to SGHTA and CDR2 to FQGNSA. The trim is 7 bases for V and 0 bases for J, with a gap of 9 bases between the germline ends.

Material: peripheral blood. The V gene is TRBV7-2 and the J gene is TRBJ1-2; a confident D gene designation cannot be given. This sequence was found in a woman aged 55-70 years with COVID-19, enrolled during active disease. Read as DNA, the sequence is TGTGCCAGCACTCTATTAGCTAACTATGGCTACACCTTC. This yields the protein CASTLLANYGYTF.